Sequencing of this T cell receptor beta chain was carried out in a study of blood T cell repertoires in COVID-19 (TCRdb year 2020). In terms of the full investigation: The collaborator samples originated in the United States, Italy and Spain and spanned the acute and convalescent phases of COVID-19. The prospective study material was composed of cDNA or gDNA derived from T cells, B-cell-depleted T cells, or PBMCs. Subjects who had been exposed to COVID-19, were actively infected with it, or had recovered from it provided the deeply sampled blood TCRbeta repertoires that made up the dataset. A freely available public database, intended as a resource for researchers studying the immune response to SARS-CoV-2, is where the repertoires were released. The samples were drawn from two sources: the first 160 participants of the ongoing ImmuneRACE study, and fewer than 1,500 subjects contributed by 6 global collaborators. A de-identified subject ID, COVID-19 status, age in years and sex were almost always included in the sample metadata. Where available, HLA class I and class II types were obtained from metadata supplied by the sample provider rather than from assay-based typing.

TCRbeta CDR3 regions were amplified from genomic DNA by means of the immunoSEQ Assay, a bias-controlled multiplex PCR. The study's processing was this. The number of nucleated cells in each sample was estimated from the amplification of reference gene primers within the assay. To quantify the absolute abundance of each unique TCRbeta CDR3 rearrangement, sequence reads were collapsed and filtered. Productive Simpson clonality was computed per sample as the square root of Simpson's diversity index over productive rearrangements. As stored in TCRdb, this immuneACCESS dataset retains in-frame rearrangements with V and J assigned. A fraction of the clones does not appear; measured against another copy, unresolved V genes explain less than half of the discrepancy, and the remainder lacks a known reason. The DNA was the basis for D and trimming; V, J and clone size are from that table. The sample contains about 180,000 clones, about 87% of them found a single time. The ten most abundant clones make up around 2.3% of the sample.

Whole blood was collected in K2EDTA tubes by collaborating institutions according to the institutions' own protocols. For TCRbeta analysis, collaborators shipped samples in one of three forms: frozen whole blood, isolated PBMCs, or DNA extracted from either of those sample types. The CDR3 spans 14 residues, from the cysteine through the phenylalanine. Kept here is only the CDR3 DNA, which spans 42 bases and is read in frame from base 1. The germline V gene gives CDR1 as SNHLY and CDR2 as FYNNEI. Compared with germline, V lacks 4 bases and J lacks 4 bases; bases without a gene match: 5. Of note for this clone: The antigen this receptor binds is unknown. Base quality data are lacking; no much larger clone is found one base away.

What the research found in general, with its limitations: The quantity of clinical and demographic metadata differed by source and by participant and was supplied without curation.

The sample comprised peripheral blood. In this chain, TRBV2 is recombined with TRBJ2-7; a stretch of 9 junction bases matches TRBD2. This receptor was obtained from a man aged 35-49 years with active or convalescent COVID-19. The DNA reads TGTGCCAGCAGTGTGGGTAGCGGGGGTTACGAGCAGTACTTC. This gives the protein CASSVGSGGYEQYF.